Below are 2 T cell receptor beta chains sequenced from a single sample in a study of blood T cell repertoires in COVID-19. Some clones are missing from TCRdb's copy, which holds only in-frame ones; the method was immunoSEQ multiplex PCR. The sample consists of 70,000 or so clones, around four fifths of them appearing once. The sequencing input was peripheral blood. The receptor set was obtained from a man older than 75 with active or convalescent COVID-19.

This chain connects TRBV15 to TRBJ1-1, with 9 bases aligning to TRBD1. Unmatched junction bases numbered 4, after V lost 4 bases and J lost 10 bases. CDR1 and CDR2 (germline): LNHNV, YYDKDF (reference sequence). The CDR3 extends over 12 amino acids. Here the CDR3 DNA reads TGTGCCACCAGCACTTGGACAGGGGCAGCTTTCTTT. Translated: CATSTWTGAAFF.

Concerning this clone: At one end, the junction sequence differs from germline, possibly due to a read error. The J gene is TRBJ1-1, the V gene TRBV5-4; 7 bases map to TRBD1. This CDR3 spans 16 amino acids. Germline values: CDR1 SGHNT, CDR2 YYREEE (reference sequence). CDR3 residues: CASSLGGGQRNAEAFF. The CDR3 nucleotides are TGTGCCAGCAGCTTGGGTGGGGGACAGCGGAACGCTGAAGCTTTCTTT.